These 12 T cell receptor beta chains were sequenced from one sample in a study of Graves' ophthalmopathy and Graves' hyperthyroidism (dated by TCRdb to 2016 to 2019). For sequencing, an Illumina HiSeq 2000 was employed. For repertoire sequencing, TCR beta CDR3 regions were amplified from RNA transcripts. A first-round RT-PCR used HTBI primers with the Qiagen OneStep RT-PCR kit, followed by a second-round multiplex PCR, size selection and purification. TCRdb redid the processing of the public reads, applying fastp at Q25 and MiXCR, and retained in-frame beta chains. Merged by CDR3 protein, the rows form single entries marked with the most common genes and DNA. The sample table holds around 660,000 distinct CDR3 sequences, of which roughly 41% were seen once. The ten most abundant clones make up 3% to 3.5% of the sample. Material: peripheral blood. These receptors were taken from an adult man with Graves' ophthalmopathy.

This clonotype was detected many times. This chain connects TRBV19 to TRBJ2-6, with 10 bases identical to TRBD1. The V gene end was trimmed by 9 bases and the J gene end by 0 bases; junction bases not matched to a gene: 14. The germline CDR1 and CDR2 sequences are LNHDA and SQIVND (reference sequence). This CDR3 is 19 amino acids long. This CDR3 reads CASFSLRTGGTSGANVLTF. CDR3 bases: TGTGCCAGCTTTTCACTGAGGACAGGGGGAACCTCTGGGGCCAACGTCCTGACTTTC.

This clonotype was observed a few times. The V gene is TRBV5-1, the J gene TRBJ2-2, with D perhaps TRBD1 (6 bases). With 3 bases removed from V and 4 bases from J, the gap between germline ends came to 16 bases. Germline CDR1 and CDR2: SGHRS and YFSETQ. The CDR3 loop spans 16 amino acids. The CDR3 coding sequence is TGCGCCAGCAGCTGGACCGGGACACCCTCCACCGGGGAGCTGTTTTTT. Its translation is CASSWTGTPSTGELFF.

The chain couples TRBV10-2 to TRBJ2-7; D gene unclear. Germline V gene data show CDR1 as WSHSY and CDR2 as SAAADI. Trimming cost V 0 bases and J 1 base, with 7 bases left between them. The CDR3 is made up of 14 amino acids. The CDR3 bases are TGCGCCAGCAGTGAGTCGATCGGATCCTACGAGCAGTACTTC. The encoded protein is CASSESIGSYEQYF.

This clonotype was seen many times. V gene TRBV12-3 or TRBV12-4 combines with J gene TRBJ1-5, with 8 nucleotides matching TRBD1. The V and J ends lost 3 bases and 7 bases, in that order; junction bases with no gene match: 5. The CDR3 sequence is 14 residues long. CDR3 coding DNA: TGTGCCAGCAGTTTGGACAGGGAGGGGCAGCCCCAGCATTTT. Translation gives CASSLDREGQPQHF.

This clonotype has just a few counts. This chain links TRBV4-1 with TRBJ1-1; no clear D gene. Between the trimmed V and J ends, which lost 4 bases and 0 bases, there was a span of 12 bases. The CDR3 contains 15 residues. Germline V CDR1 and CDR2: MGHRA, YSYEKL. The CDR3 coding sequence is TGCGCCAGCAGCCCCTCCATGGGAATGAACACTGAAGCTTTCTTT. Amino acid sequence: CASSPSMGMNTEAFF.

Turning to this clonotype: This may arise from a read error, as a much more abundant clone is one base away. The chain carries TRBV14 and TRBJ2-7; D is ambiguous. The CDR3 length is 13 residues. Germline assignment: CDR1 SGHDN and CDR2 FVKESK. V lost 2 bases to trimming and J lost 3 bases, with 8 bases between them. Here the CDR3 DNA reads TGTGCCAGCAGCCAATCGAACAGCTACGAGCAGTACTTC. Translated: CASSQSNSYEQYF.

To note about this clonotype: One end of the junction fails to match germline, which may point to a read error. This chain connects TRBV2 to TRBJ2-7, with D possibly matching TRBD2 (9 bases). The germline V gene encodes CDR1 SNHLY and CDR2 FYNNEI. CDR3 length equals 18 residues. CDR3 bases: TGCGCCAGCAGCCCCGGACAGGGACCGACTAGCGGATTTGGGGAGCAGTACTTC. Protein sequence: CASSPGQGPTSGFGEQYF.

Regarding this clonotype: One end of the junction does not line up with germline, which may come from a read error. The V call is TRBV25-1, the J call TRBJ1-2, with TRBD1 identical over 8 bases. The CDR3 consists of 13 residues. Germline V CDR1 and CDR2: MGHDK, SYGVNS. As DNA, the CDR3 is TGTGCCAGCAGTGAATTGACAGGGGCGCGCTACACTTTC. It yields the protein CASSELTGARYTF.

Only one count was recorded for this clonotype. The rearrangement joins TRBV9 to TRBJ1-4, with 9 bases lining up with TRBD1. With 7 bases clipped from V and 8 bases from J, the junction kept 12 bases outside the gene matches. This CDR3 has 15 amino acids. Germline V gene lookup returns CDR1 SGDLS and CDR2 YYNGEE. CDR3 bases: TGTGCCAGCTCATCATGGACAGGGGTAGAGGAAAAACTGTTTTTT. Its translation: CASSSWTGVEEKLFF. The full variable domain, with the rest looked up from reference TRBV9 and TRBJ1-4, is DSGVTQTPKHLITATGQRVTLRCSPRSGDLSVYWYQQSLDQGLQFLIQYYNGEERAKGNILERFSAQQFPDLHSELNLSSLELGDSALYFCASSSWTGVEEKLFFGSGTQLSVL.

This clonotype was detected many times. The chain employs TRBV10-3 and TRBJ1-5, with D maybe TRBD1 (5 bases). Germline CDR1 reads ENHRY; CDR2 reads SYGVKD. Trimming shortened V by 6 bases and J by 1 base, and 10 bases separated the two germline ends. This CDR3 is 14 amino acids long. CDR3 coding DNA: TGTGCCATCAGGACTGAGGGGAGCAATCAGCCCCAGCATTTT. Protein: CAIRTEGSNQPQHF.

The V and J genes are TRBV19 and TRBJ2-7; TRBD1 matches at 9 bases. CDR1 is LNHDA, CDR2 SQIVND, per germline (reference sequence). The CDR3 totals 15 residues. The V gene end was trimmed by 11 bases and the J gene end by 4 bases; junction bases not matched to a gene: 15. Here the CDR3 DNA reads TGTGCCTGGAGTGGGGGACAGGGAAAGGGATACGAGCAGTACTTC. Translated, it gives CAWSGGQGKGYEQYF.

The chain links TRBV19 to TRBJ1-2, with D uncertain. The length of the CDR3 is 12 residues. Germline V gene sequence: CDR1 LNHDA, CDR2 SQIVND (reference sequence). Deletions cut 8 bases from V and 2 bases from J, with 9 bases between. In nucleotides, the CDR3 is TGTGCCAGTGGCGGGCACAACTATGGCTACACCTTC. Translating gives CASGGHNYGYTF.